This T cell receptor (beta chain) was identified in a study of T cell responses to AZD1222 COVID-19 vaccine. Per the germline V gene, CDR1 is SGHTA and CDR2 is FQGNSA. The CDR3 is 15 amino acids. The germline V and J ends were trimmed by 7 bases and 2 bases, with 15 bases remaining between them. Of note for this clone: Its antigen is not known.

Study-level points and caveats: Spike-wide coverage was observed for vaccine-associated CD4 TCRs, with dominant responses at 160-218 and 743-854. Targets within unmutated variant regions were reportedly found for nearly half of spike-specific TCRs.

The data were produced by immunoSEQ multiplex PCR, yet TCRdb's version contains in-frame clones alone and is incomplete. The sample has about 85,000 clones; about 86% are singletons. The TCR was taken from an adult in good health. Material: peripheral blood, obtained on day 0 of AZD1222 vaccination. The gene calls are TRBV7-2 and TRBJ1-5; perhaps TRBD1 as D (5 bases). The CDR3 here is CASTRGGTGNQPQHF. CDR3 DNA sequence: TGTGCCAGCACCCGGGGGGGTACGGGCAATCAGCCCCAGCATTTT.